This T cell receptor (beta chain) stems from a study of T-cell reconstitution after alpha-beta-depleted transplantation in children. Study-level results: One year post-transplant, T-cell counts and diversity were largely derived from T cells produced anew.

V dropped 1 base and J dropped 4; count of bases not matched to a gene: 14. Germline values: CDR1 SGHRS, CDR2 YFSETQ. The CDR3 contains 17 residues. As it was prepared, the TCRbeta library received unique molecular identifiers. TCRdb redid the calling of the PCR reads with MiXCR, one entry per CDR3 protein. The table has about 250,000 distinct CDR3 sequences, 20% to 30% seen once; the top ten hold about 5%. This clonotype has only one observation. What it binds is not known. The receptor's source is a female patient aged 2-15 years who had a stem cell transplant for congenital amegakaryocytic thrombocytopenia, so the T cells may come from the graft donor. The chain couples TRBV5-1 to TRBJ2-7; TRBD1 aligns across 7 bases. Here the sequenced sample was PBMCs, mostly from graft donor cells, taken 360 days after TCRalphabeta/CD19-depleted stem cell transplant. The CDR3 spells CASSLLSLRDSGYEQYF. For the CDR3, the DNA is TGCGCCAGCAGCTTGCTTAGTCTTCGGGACAGTGGGTACGAGCAGTACTTC.